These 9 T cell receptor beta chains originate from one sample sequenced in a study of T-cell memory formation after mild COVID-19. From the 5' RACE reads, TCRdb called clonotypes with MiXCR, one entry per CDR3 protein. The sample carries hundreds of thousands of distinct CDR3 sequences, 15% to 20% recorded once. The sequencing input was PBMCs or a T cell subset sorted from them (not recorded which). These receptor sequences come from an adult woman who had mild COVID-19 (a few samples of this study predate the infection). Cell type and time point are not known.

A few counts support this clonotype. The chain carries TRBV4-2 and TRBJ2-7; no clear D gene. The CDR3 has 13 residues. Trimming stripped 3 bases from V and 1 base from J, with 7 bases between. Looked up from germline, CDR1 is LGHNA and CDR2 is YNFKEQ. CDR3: CASSQASSYEQYF. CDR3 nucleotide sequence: TGTGCCAGCAGCCAGGCTTCGTCCTACGAGCAGTACTTC.

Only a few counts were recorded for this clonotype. In DNA form, the CDR3 reads TGCGCCAGCAGCTCCGACAGACTCATGAACACTGAAGCTTTCTTT. Protein: CASSSDRLMNTEAFF. The chain couples TRBV5-1 to TRBJ1-1, with D possibly being TRBD1 (5 bases). The CDR3 length is 15 residues. Per germline, CDR1 SGHRS and CDR2 YFSETQ. V lost 3 bases and J lost 0, with 12 bases in between.

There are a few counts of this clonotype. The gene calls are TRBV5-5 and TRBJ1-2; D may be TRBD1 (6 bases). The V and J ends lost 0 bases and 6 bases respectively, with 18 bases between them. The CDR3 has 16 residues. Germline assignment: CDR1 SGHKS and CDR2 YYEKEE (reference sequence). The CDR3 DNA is TGTGCCAGCAGCTTGGTCACGGGGGCCGCTGGCGATGGCTACACCTTC. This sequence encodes CASSLVTGAAGDGYTF.

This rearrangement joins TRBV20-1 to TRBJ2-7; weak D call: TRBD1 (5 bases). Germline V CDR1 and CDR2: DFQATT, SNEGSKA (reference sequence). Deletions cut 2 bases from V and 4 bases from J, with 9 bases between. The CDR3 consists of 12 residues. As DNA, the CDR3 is TGCAGTGCTAGACCTGACAGTTACGAGCAGTACTTC. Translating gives CSARPDSYEQYF.

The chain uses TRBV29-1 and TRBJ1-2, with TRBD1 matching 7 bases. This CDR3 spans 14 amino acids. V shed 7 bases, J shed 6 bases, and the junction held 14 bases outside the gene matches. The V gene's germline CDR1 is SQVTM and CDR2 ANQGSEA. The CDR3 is CSGTSTGLQDGYTF. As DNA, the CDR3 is TGCAGCGGAACTTCGACAGGGCTTCAGGATGGCTACACCTTC.

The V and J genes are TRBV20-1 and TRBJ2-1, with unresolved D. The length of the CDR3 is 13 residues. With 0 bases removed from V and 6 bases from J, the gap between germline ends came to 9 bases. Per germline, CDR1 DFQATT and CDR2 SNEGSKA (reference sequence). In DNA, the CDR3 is TGCAGTGCTAGAGACCCGGTCCCCAATGAGCAGTTCTTC. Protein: CSARDPVPNEQFF.

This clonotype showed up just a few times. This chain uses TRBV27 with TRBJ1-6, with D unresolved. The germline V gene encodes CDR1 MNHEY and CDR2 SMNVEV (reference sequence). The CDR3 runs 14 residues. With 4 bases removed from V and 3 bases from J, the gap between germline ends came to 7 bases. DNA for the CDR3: TGTGCCAGCAGTTCAGTGAACTATAATTCACCCCTCCACTTT. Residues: CASSSVNYNSPLHF.

CDR3 in DNA: TGTGCCATCAGTTCGACAGGGGGGGCCTACGAGCAGTACTTC. Translating it yields CAISSTGGAYEQYF. The chain joins TRBV10-3 to TRBJ2-7; 9 bases are shared with TRBD1. V dropped 5 bases and J dropped 2; count of bases not matched to a gene: 4. CDR1 and CDR2 from the germline V gene are ENHRY and SYGVKD. This CDR3 comprises 14 residues.

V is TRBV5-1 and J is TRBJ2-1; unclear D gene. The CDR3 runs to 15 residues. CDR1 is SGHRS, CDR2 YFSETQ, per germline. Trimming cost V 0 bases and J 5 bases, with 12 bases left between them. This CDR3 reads CASSLGWGSNNEQFF. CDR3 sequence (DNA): TGCGCCAGCAGCTTGGGTTGGGGATCTAACAATGAGCAGTTCTTC.